The clone carrying this T cell receptor beta chain was found a few times. A much more abundant neighbour one base away suggests this may be a read error. There were TCR beta CDR3 regions amplified from RNA transcripts. The HTBI primer set was used in a first-round RT-PCR of the TCR CDR3. TCRdb passed the multiplex PCR reads through MiXCR, listing each CDR3 protein once. The sample yields over 450,000 distinct CDR3 sequences, approximately 14% seen once. The record originates from a study of T cells in Graves' hyperthyroidism and ophthalmopathy. Germline assignment: CDR1 MNHEY and CDR2 SMNVEV (reference sequence). The CDR3 consists of 13 residues.

The sequence derives from a woman aged 18-30 years with Graves' hyperthyroidism. The chain combines TRBV27 with TRBJ1-2, with 7 bases matching TRBD1. Sequencing used blood. This CDR3 is CASSLQGGYGHTF. CDR3 bases: TGTGCCAGCAGTTTACAGGGGGGCTATGGCCACACCTTC.